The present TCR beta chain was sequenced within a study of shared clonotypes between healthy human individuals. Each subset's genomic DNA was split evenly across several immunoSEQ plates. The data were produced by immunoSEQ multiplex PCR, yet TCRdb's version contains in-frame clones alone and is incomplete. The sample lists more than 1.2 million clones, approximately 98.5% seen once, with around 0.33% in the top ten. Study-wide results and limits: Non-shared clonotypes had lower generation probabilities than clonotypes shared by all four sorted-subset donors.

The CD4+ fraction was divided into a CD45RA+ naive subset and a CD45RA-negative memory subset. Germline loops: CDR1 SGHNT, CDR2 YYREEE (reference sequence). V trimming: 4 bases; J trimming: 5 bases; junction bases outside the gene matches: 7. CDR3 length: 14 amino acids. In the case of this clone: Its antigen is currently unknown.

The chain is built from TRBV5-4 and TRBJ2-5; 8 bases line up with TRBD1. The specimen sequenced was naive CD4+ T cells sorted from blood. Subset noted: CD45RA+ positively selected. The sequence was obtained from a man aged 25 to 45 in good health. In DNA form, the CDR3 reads TGTGCCAGCAGCGATGGACAGGGTGCCGAGACCCAGTACTTC. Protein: CASSDGQGAETQYF.